This is a list of T cell receptor beta chains from one sample in a study of T cells in Graves' hyperthyroidism and ophthalmopathy. TCRdb re-analysed the multiplex PCR reads in MiXCR, keeping a single row per CDR3 protein. Of 400,000 to 500,000 distinct CDR3 sequences detected, around 13% appear once; the ten largest clones hold 5% to 6%. The source material was blood. These receptors all stem from a woman in her late teens or twenties with Graves' hyperthyroidism. The conserved cysteine and the conserved F or W are not part of the CDR3 here. Each record gives: J gene, V gene, CDR3 protein.

>TRBJ2-1|TRBV5-1
ASSLDGNNEQF
>TRBJ2-1|TRBV12-3/TRBV12-4
ASCGSGGSYNEQF
>TRBJ2-1|TRBV6-2/TRBV6-3
ASSYKGTGISNEQF
>TRBJ1-5|TRBV28
ASSFGTGGQGNQPQH
>TRBJ2-7|TRBV6-1
AGSYLYSYEQY
>TRBJ1-1|TRBV6-9
ASSYARQGGTEAF
>TRBJ2-3|TRBV19
ASSIEPRGADTQY
>TRBJ2-2|TRBV3-1
ASSQRAGRSTGELF
>TRBJ1-3|TRBV9
ASSAGVSSGNTIY
>TRBJ2-7|TRBV3-1
ASSQDWEGAEQY
>TRBJ1-5|TRBV5-1
ASSPGTGGNQPQH
>TRBJ2-2|TRBV30
AWSSLAGVGELF
>TRBJ2-7|TRBV28
ATRDSDSYEQY
>TRBJ2-7|TRBV12-3/TRBV12-4
ASSGQGNRYEQY
>TRBJ1-2|TRBV30
AWRGRGIVYGYT
>TRBJ2-7|TRBV3-1
ASSQGGTSGDYEQY
>TRBJ2-1|TRBV4-1
ASSQDLGAGGAYNEQF
>TRBJ1-2|TRBV6-2/TRBV6-3
ASSYSLLNYGYT
>TRBJ2-7|TRBV20-1
SARGKVRASGGYEQY
>TRBJ2-2|TRBV7-3
ASSPGAETNTGELF
>TRBJ2-5|TRBV5-6
ASRLTGIETQY
>TRBJ2-7|TRBV20-1
SAMGVAGDPYEQY
>TRBJ2-7|TRBV7-2
ASSLTGAKSDEQY
>TRBJ2-2|TRBV7-9
ASSGFSGRNTGELF
>TRBJ2-2|TRBV28
ASRFSTGPETGELF